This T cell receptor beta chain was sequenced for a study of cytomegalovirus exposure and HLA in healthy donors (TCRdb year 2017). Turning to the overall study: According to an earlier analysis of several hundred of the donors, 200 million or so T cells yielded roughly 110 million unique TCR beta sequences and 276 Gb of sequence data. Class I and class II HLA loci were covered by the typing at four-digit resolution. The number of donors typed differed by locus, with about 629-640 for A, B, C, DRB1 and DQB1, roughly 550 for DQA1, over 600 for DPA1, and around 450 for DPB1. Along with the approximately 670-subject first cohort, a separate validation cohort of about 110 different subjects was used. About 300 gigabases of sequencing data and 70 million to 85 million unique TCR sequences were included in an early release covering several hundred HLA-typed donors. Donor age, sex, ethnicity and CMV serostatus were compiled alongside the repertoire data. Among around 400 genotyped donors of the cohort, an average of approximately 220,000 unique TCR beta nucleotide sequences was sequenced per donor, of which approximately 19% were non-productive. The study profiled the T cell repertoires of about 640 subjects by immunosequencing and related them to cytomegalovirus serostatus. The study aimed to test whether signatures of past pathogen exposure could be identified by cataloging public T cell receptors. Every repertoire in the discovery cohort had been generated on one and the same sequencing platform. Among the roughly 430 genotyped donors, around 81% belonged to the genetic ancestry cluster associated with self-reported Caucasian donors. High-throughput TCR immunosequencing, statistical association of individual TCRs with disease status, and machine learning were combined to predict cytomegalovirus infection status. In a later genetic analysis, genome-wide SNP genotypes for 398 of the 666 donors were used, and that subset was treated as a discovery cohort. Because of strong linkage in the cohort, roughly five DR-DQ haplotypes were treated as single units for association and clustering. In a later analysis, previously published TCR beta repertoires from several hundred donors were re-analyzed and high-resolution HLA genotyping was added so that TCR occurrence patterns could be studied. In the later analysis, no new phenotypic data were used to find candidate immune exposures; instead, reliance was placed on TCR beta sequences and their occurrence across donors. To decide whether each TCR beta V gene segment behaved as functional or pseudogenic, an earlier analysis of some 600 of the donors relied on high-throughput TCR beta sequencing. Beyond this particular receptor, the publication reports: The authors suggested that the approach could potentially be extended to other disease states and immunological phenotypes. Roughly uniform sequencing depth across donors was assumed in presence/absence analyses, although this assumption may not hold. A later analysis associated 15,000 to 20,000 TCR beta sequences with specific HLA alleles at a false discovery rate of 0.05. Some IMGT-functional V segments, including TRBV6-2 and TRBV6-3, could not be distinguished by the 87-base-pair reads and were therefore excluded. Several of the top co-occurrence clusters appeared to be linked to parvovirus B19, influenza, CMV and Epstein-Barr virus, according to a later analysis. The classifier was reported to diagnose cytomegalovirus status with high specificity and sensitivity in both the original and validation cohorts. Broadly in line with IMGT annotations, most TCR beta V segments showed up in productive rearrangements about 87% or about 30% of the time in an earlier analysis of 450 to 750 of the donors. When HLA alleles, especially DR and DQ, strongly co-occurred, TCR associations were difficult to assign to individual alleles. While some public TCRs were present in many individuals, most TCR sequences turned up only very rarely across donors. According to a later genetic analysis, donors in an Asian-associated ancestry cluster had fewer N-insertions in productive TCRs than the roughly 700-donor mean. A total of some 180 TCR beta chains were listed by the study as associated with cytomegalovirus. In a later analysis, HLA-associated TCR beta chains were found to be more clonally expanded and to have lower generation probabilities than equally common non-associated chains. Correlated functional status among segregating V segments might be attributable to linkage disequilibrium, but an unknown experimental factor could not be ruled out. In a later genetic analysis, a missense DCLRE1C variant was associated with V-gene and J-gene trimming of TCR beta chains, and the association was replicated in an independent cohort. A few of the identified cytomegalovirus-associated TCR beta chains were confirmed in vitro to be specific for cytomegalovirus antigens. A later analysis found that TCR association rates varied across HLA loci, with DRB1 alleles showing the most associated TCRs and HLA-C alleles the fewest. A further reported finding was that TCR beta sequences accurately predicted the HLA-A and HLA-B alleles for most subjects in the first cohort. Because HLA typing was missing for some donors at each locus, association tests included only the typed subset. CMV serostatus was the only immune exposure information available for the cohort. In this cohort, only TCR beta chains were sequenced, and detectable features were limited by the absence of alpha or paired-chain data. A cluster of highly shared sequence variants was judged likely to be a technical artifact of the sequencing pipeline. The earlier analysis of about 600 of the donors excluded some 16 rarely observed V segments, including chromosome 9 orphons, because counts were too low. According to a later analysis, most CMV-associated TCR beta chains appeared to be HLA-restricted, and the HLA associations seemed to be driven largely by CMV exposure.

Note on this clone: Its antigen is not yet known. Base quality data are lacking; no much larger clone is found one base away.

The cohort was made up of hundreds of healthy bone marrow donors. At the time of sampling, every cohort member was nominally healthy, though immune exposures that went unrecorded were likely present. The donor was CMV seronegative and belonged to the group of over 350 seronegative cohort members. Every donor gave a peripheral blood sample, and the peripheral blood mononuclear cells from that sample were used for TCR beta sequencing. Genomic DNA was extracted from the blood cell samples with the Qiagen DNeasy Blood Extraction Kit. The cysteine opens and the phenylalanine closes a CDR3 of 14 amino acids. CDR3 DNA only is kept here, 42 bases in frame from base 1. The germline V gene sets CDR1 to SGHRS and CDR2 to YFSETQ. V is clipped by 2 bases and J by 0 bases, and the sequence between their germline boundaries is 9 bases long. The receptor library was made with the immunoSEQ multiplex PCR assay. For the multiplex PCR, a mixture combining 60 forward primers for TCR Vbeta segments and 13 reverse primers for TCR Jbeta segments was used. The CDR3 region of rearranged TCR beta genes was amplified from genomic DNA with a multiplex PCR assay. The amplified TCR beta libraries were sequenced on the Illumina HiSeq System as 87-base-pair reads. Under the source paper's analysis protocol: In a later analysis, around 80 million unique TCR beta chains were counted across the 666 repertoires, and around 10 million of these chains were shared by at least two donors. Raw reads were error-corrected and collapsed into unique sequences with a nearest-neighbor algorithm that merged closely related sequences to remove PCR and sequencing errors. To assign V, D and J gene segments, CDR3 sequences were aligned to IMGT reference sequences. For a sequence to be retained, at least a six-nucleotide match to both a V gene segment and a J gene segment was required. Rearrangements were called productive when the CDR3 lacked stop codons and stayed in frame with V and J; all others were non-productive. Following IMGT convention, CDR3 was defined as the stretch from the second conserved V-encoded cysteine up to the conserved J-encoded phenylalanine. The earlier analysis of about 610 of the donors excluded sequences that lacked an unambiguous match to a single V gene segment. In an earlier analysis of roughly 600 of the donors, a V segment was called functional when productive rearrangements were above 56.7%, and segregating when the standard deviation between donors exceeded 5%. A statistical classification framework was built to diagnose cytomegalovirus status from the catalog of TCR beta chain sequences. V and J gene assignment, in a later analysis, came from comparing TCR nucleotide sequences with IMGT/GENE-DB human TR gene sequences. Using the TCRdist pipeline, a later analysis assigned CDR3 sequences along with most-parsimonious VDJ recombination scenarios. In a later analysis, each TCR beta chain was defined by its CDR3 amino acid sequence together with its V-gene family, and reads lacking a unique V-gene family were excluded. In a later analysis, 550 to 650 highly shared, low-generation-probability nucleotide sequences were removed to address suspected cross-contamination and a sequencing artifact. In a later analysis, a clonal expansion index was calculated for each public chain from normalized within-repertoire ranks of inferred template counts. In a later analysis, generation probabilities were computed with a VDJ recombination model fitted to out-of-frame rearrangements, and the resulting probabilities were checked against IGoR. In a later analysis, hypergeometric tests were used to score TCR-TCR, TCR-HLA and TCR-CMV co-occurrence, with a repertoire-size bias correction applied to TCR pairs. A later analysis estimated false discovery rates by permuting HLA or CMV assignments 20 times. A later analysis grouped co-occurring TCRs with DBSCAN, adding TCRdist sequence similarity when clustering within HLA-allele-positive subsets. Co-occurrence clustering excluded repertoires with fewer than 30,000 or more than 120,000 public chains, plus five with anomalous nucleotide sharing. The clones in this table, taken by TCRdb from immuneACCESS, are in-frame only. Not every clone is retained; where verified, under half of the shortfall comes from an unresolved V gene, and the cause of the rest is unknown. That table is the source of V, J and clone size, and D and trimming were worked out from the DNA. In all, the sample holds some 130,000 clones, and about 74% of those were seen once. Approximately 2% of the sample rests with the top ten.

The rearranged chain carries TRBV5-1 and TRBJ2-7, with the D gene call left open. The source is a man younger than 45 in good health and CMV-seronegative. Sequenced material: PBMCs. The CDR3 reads CASSFSESSYEQYF. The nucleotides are TGCGCCAGCAGCTTCTCCGAGAGCTCCTACGAGCAGTACTTC.